These T cell receptor beta chains were read from a single sample in a study of T cells after yellow fever vaccination. One entry per CDR3 protein, called by TCRdb with MiXCR from the 5' RACE reads. The sample lists some 320,000 distinct CDR3 sequences, 3.5% to 4.5% occurring once. The specimen was PBMCs, collected 15 days after the yellow fever booster vaccination. The receptor set was obtained from a man younger than 35 who received the YFV17D yellow fever vaccine. CDR3s include the opening cysteine and the closing phenylalanine or tryptophan. A D gene is named only where the DNA matches it firmly. Only part of the rows carry a size: once, few, many, or a class if the clone is expanded.

CDR3: CASSLRMVQETQYF; DNA: TGTGCCAGCAGCCTTCGGATGGTTCAAGAGACCCAGTACTTC; D: -; J: TRBJ2-5; V: TRBV7-9; size: many
CDR3: CSACDTNYGYTF; DNA: TGCAGCGCCTGTGACACTAACTATGGCTACACCTTC; D: -; J: TRBJ1-2; V: TRBV29-1; size: many
CDR3: CSARDLSGRLAYNEQFF; DNA: TGCAGTGCTAGAGACCTAAGCGGGCGGCTAGCCTACAATGAGCAGTTCTTC; D: -; J: TRBJ2-1; V: TRBV20-1; size: many
CDR3: CASSQDQGSGNTIYF; DNA: TGTGCCAGCAGCCAAGATCAGGGGTCAGGAAACACCATATATTTT; D: -; J: TRBJ1-3; V: TRBV4-2; size: many
CDR3: CASTARKRYTNTEAFF; DNA: TGTGCCAGCACCGCAAGGAAAAGGTACACGAACACTGAAGCTTTCTTT; D: -; J: TRBJ1-1; V: TRBV6-2/TRBV6-3; size: many
CDR3: CASSQGGGPQETQYF; DNA: TGTGCCAGCAGCCAGGGGGGGGGGCCGCAAGAGACCCAGTACTTC; D: -; J: TRBJ2-5; V: TRBV7-2; size: -
CDR3: CATSRHSGTGEETQYF; DNA: TGTGCCACCAGCAGACACTCCGGGACAGGGGAGGAGACCCAGTACTTC; D: TRBD1; J: TRBJ2-5; V: TRBV15; size: many
CDR3: CASSYSRKAFF; DNA: TGTGCCAGCAGTTACTCGAGAAAAGCTTTCTTT; D: -; J: TRBJ1-1; V: TRBV6-5; size: few
CDR3: CASSYEVSSYNSPLHF; DNA: TGTGCCAGCAGTTACGAAGTGAGCTCCTATAATTCACCCCTCCACTTT; D: -; J: TRBJ1-6; V: TRBV6-6; size: -
CDR3: CSAKGLANTGELFF; DNA: TGCAGTGCTAAGGGACTAGCGAACACCGGGGAGCTGTTTTTT; D: TRBD2; J: TRBJ2-2; V: TRBV20-1; size: few
CDR3: CASSSPYSTEAFF; DNA: TGTGCCAGCAGCTCCCCTTATAGCACTGAAGCTTTCTTT; D: -; J: TRBJ1-1; V: TRBV5-6; size: -
CDR3: CASSPVGEAGANVLTF; DNA: TGTGCCAGCTCACCAGTCGGGGAGGCTGGGGCCAACGTCCTGACTTTC; D: -; J: TRBJ2-6; V: TRBV18; size: many
CDR3: CATSTWGGEDQWAQHF; DNA: TGTGCCACCAGCACCTGGGGGGGGGAGGATCAATGGGCCCAGCATTTT; D: -; J: TRBJ1-5; V: TRBV15; size: few
CDR3: CASSRIQETQYF; DNA: TGTGCCAGCAGCAGGATCCAAGAGACCCAGTACTTC; D: -; J: TRBJ2-5; V: TRBV2; size: few
CDR3: CASSSPLSYNEQFF; DNA: TGTGCCAGCAGTTCTCCCCTCTCCTACAATGAGCAGTTCTTC; D: -; J: TRBJ2-1; V: TRBV12-3/TRBV12-4; size: many
CDR3: CASSSDANIYGYTF; DNA: TGCGCCAGCAGCTCCGACGCAAACATCTATGGCTACACCTTC; D: -; J: TRBJ1-2; V: TRBV5-1; size: many
CDR3: CASSPGQGVGEQYF; DNA: TGCGCCAGCAGCCCGGGACAGGGTGTCGGCGAGCAGTACTTC; D: TRBD1; J: TRBJ2-7; V: TRBV5-1; size: many
CDR3: CASSQDRGARKLFF; DNA: TGCGCCAGCAGCCAAGACAGGGGGGCGCGAAAACTGTTTTTT; D: TRBD1; J: TRBJ1-4; V: TRBV4-3; size: many
CDR3: CAWNIETDQNYGYTF; DNA: TGTGCCTGGAATATCGAGACAGACCAGAACTATGGCTACACCTTC; D: -; J: TRBJ1-2; V: TRBV30; size: -
CDR3: CASSLTSGGAMNTGELFF; DNA: TGTGCCAGCAGCTTGACTAGCGGGGGGGCGATGAACACCGGGGAGCTGTTTTTT; D: TRBD2; J: TRBJ2-2; V: TRBV11-2; size: -
CDR3: CASGFFGSLLSYNEQFF; DNA: TGTGCTAGTGGTTTTTTTGGCTCTCTCCTCTCCTACAATGAGCAGTTCTTC; D: -; J: TRBJ2-1; V: TRBV12-5; size: -
CDR3: CASSLVGSRQSTTEAFF; DNA: TGTGCCAGCAGCTTAGTGGGGTCTCGACAAAGCACCACTGAAGCTTTCTTT; D: -; J: TRBJ1-1; V: TRBV7-8; size: few
CDR3: CASSRERQETQYF; DNA: TGTGCCAGCAGTCGAGAAAGACAAGAGACCCAGTACTTC; D: -; J: TRBJ2-5; V: TRBV11-2; size: -
CDR3: CASRTGTGARQPQHF; DNA: TGTGCCAGCAGAACCGGGACAGGGGCCCGGCAGCCCCAGCATTTT; D: TRBD1; J: TRBJ1-5; V: TRBV12-3/TRBV12-4; size: many